The rows below give T cell receptor beta chains drawn from one sample of a study of T-cell memory formation after mild COVID-19. TCRdb processed the 5' RACE reads anew with MiXCR; each CDR3 protein has one entry. The data contain 300,000 to 400,000 distinct CDR3 sequences, over 13% of them singletons. The material sequenced was PBMCs or a T cell subset sorted from them (not recorded which). These receptors were collected from a man in his late teens or twenties who had mild COVID-19 (a few samples of this study predate the infection). Cell type and time point are not known. Each CDR3 is given with its conserved first and last residue. D genes are given only for firm matches. Expanded clones are given a class, and other clones once, few, many or no size at all.

V gene: TRBV5-5; D gene: TRBD1; J gene: TRBJ2-6; CDR3 length: 18; clone size: NA; CDR3 protein: CASNQDRGRITGANVLTF; CDR3 DNA: TGTGCCAGCAATCAGGACAGGGGGCGCATTACTGGGGCCAACGTCCTGACTTTC
V gene: TRBV7-2; D gene: NA; J gene: TRBJ2-5; CDR3 length: 13; clone size: many; CDR3 protein: CASSSPSEETQYF; CDR3 DNA: TGTGCCAGCAGCTCACCAAGCGAAGAGACCCAGTACTTC
V gene: TRBV6-5; D gene: TRBD1; J gene: TRBJ2-5; CDR3 length: 16; clone size: few; CDR3 protein: CASSYSGQGRLETQYF; CDR3 DNA: TGTGCCAGCAGTTACTCGGGACAGGGCCGATTGGAGACCCAGTACTTC
V gene: TRBV10-3; D gene: NA; J gene: TRBJ1-3; CDR3 length: 14; clone size: few; CDR3 protein: CAIKRQSFGNTIYF; CDR3 DNA: TGTGCCATCAAGCGACAGAGTTTCGGAAACACCATATATTTT
V gene: TRBV4-2; D gene: TRBD2; J gene: TRBJ2-5; CDR3 length: 15; clone size: NA; CDR3 protein: CASSQDRGGPETQYF; CDR3 DNA: TGTGCCAGCAGCCAAGATCGGGGGGGGCCAGAGACCCAGTACTTC
V gene: TRBV2; D gene: TRBD1; J gene: TRBJ1-1; CDR3 length: 11; clone size: NA; CDR3 protein: CASSPTGAAFF; CDR3 DNA: TGTGCCAGCAGCCCGACAGGGGCGGCTTTCTTT
V gene: TRBV29-1; D gene: NA; J gene: TRBJ2-7; CDR3 length: 15; clone size: NA; CDR3 protein: CSVEDRAGGSYEQYF; CDR3 DNA: TGCAGCGTTGAAGATCGGGCCGGAGGCTCCTACGAGCAGTACTTC
V gene: TRBV5-1; D gene: TRBD1; J gene: TRBJ2-5; CDR3 length: 14; clone size: many; CDR3 protein: CASSFTGVGETQYF; CDR3 DNA: TGCGCCAGCAGCTTTACAGGGGTAGGAGAGACCCAGTACTTC
V gene: TRBV12-3/TRBV12-4; D gene: NA; J gene: TRBJ2-1; CDR3 length: 13; clone size: NA; CDR3 protein: CASTPSSYNEQFF; CDR3 DNA: TGTGCCAGCACGCCGAGCTCCTACAATGAGCAGTTCTTC
V gene: TRBV4-1; D gene: TRBD2; J gene: TRBJ2-5; CDR3 length: 15; clone size: NA; CDR3 protein: CASSQGGSGQETQYF; CDR3 DNA: TGCGCCAGCAGCCAAGGAGGTAGCGGGCAAGAGACCCAGTACTTC
V gene: TRBV27; D gene: TRBD1; J gene: TRBJ1-1; CDR3 length: 15; clone size: few; CDR3 protein: CASSLSSGGYTEAFF; CDR3 DNA: TGTGCCAGCAGTTTATCGTCAGGGGGCTACACTGAAGCTTTCTTT
V gene: TRBV28; D gene: NA; J gene: TRBJ2-7; CDR3 length: 13; clone size: NA; CDR3 protein: CASGAGTPYEQYF; CDR3 DNA: TGTGCCAGCGGGGCCGGGACACCCTACGAGCAGTACTTC
V gene: TRBV6-6; D gene: TRBD2; J gene: TRBJ2-7; CDR3 length: 14; clone size: few; CDR3 protein: CASRPSGGTYEQYF; CDR3 DNA: TGTGCCAGCAGACCGAGCGGGGGGACCTACGAGCAGTACTTC
V gene: TRBV4-1; D gene: NA; J gene: TRBJ1-3; CDR3 length: 16; clone size: few; CDR3 protein: CASSQDFRFSGNTIYF; CDR3 DNA: TGCGCCAGCAGCCAAGATTTTCGCTTCTCTGGAAACACCATATATTTT
V gene: TRBV4-2; D gene: NA; J gene: TRBJ2-3; CDR3 length: 15; clone size: NA; CDR3 protein: CASSQDAQRTDTQYF; CDR3 DNA: TGTGCCAGCAGCCAAGACGCCCAACGCACAGATACGCAGTATTTT
V gene: TRBV5-1; D gene: TRBD2; J gene: TRBJ2-2; CDR3 length: 17; clone size: NA; CDR3 protein: CASSLEISGGNTGELFF; CDR3 DNA: TGCGCCAGCAGCTTGGAAATAAGCGGGGGAAATACCGGGGAGCTGTTTTTT
V gene: TRBV7-2; D gene: NA; J gene: TRBJ1-1; CDR3 length: 19; clone size: few; CDR3 protein: CASSLVYSSAGRVNTEAFF; CDR3 DNA: TGTGCCAGCAGCTTAGTTTATTCCAGCGCAGGGCGTGTTAACACTGAAGCTTTCTTT
V gene: TRBV4-1; D gene: TRBD1; J gene: TRBJ2-7; CDR3 length: 16; clone size: NA; CDR3 protein: CASSRTQGTGSYEQYF; CDR3 DNA: TGCGCCAGCAGCCGCACGCAAGGGACAGGGAGCTACGAGCAGTACTTC
V gene: TRBV20-1; D gene: NA; J gene: TRBJ1-2; CDR3 length: 14; clone size: NA; CDR3 protein: CSASPRDPNYGYTF; CDR3 DNA: TGCAGTGCTAGTCCAAGGGACCCTAACTATGGCTACACCTTC
V gene: TRBV7-2; D gene: NA; J gene: TRBJ1-2; CDR3 length: 17; clone size: NA; CDR3 protein: CASSRENRDLRRYGYTF; CDR3 DNA: TGTGCCAGCAGCCGAGAGAACCGGGACCTCCGGCGCTATGGCTACACCTTC
V gene: TRBV20-1; D gene: TRBD1; J gene: TRBJ1-5; CDR3 length: 13; clone size: many; CDR3 protein: CSARQGAYQPQHF; CDR3 DNA: TGCAGTGCCAGACAGGGGGCGTATCAGCCCCAGCATTTT
V gene: TRBV6-2/TRBV6-3; D gene: TRBD1; J gene: TRBJ1-5; CDR3 length: 14; clone size: NA; CDR3 protein: CASESDRLAQPQHF; CDR3 DNA: TGTGCCAGCGAATCGGACAGGCTCGCTCAGCCCCAGCATTTT
V gene: TRBV27; D gene: TRBD2; J gene: TRBJ2-4; CDR3 length: 18; clone size: many; CDR3 protein: CASSLRIGRGGLVDIQYF; CDR3 DNA: TGTGCCAGCAGTTTACGAATCGGGCGGGGGGGTCTTGTCGACATTCAGTACTTC
V gene: TRBV6-2/TRBV6-3; D gene: NA; J gene: TRBJ1-2; CDR3 length: 11; clone size: NA; CDR3 protein: CASATGHGYTF; CDR3 DNA: TGTGCCAGCGCAACAGGACATGGCTACACCTTC
V gene: TRBV9; D gene: TRBD1; J gene: TRBJ1-6; CDR3 length: 17; clone size: once; CDR3 protein: CASSGAGQGDRNSPLHF; CDR3 DNA: TGTGCCAGCAGCGGGGCGGGACAGGGTGATCGAAATTCACCCCTCCACTTT
V gene: TRBV20-1; D gene: TRBD1; J gene: TRBJ2-7; CDR3 length: 15; clone size: many; CDR3 protein: CSARDGDRGSYEQYF; CDR3 DNA: TGCAGTGCTAGAGATGGGGACAGGGGGTCCTACGAGCAGTACTTC
V gene: TRBV12-3/TRBV12-4; D gene: NA; J gene: TRBJ1-2; CDR3 length: 12; clone size: few; CDR3 protein: CASKRRGVGYTF; CDR3 DNA: TGTGCCAGCAAACGCCGGGGGGTTGGCTACACCTTC
V gene: TRBV4-1; D gene: TRBD1; J gene: TRBJ1-6; CDR3 length: 15; clone size: NA; CDR3 protein: CASSQGQGGFSPLHF; CDR3 DNA: TGCGCCAGCAGCCAAGGACAGGGAGGTTTTTCACCCCTCCACTTT
V gene: TRBV5-4; D gene: NA; J gene: TRBJ1-2; CDR3 length: 14; clone size: NA; CDR3 protein: CASSPDTGNYGYTF; CDR3 DNA: TGTGCCAGCAGCCCGGACACAGGGAACTATGGCTACACCTTC
V gene: TRBV20-1; D gene: NA; J gene: TRBJ1-5; CDR3 length: 15; clone size: few; CDR3 protein: CSAHRGSAPNQPQHF; CDR3 DNA: TGCAGTGCCCACCGGGGGTCTGCCCCCAATCAGCCCCAGCATTTT
V gene: TRBV9; D gene: NA; J gene: TRBJ2-2; CDR3 length: 15; clone size: few; CDR3 protein: CASSPFGQTTGELFF; CDR3 DNA: TGTGCCAGCAGCCCATTTGGACAGACCACCGGGGAGCTGTTTTTT
V gene: TRBV12-3/TRBV12-4; D gene: TRBD1; J gene: TRBJ1-4; CDR3 length: 15; clone size: few; CDR3 protein: CASSQRRGKNEKLFF; CDR3 DNA: TGTGCCAGCAGTCAACGCAGGGGGAAGAATGAAAAACTGTTTTTT
V gene: TRBV29-1; D gene: NA; J gene: TRBJ2-2; CDR3 length: 13; clone size: many; CDR3 protein: CSVGVTGAGELFF; CDR3 DNA: TGCAGCGTTGGGGTAACGGGGGCCGGGGAGCTGTTTTTT
V gene: TRBV3-1; D gene: NA; J gene: TRBJ1-5; CDR3 length: 15; clone size: few; CDR3 protein: CASSQDLGGYQPQHF; CDR3 DNA: TGTGCCAGCAGCCAAGATTTGGGGGGGTATCAGCCCCAGCATTTT
V gene: TRBV10-2; D gene: TRBD1; J gene: TRBJ2-5; CDR3 length: 14; clone size: NA; CDR3 protein: CASSGDRVGETQYF; CDR3 DNA: TGCGCCAGCAGTGGGGACAGGGTTGGAGAGACCCAGTACTTC
V gene: TRBV18; D gene: TRBD1; J gene: TRBJ2-7; CDR3 length: 15; clone size: few; CDR3 protein: CASSPGTGWGSEQYF; CDR3 DNA: TGTGCCAGCTCACCTGGGACAGGGTGGGGGTCGGAGCAGTACTTC
V gene: TRBV6-5; D gene: TRBD1; J gene: TRBJ1-6; CDR3 length: 14; clone size: few; CDR3 protein: CASSYGPGGQPLHF; CDR3 DNA: TGTGCCAGCAGTTACGGTCCAGGGGGTCAACCCCTCCACTTT
V gene: TRBV4-3; D gene: NA; J gene: TRBJ1-2; CDR3 length: 15; clone size: few; CDR3 protein: CASSQAGDGVYGYTF; CDR3 DNA: TGCGCCAGCAGCCAAGCCGGGGACGGCGTCTATGGCTACACCTTC
V gene: TRBV29-1; D gene: TRBD1; J gene: TRBJ2-7; CDR3 length: 12; clone size: NA; CDR3 protein: CSAGTDSYEQYF; CDR3 DNA: TGCAGCGCTGGGACAGACTCCTACGAGCAGTACTTC
V gene: TRBV7-2; D gene: NA; J gene: TRBJ2-3; CDR3 length: 14; clone size: NA; CDR3 protein: CASSLVGTADTQYF; CDR3 DNA: TGTGCCAGCAGCTTAGTTGGGACGGCAGATACGCAGTATTTT
V gene: TRBV13; D gene: NA; J gene: TRBJ2-6; CDR3 length: 16; clone size: NA; CDR3 protein: CASTSDRASGANVLTF; CDR3 DNA: TGTGCCAGCACCTCTGACAGAGCCTCTGGGGCCAACGTCCTGACTTTC
V gene: TRBV4-3; D gene: NA; J gene: TRBJ1-1; CDR3 length: 15; clone size: few; CDR3 protein: CASSQDGGRSAEAFF; CDR3 DNA: TGCGCCAGCAGCCAAGATGGGGGGCGTTCAGCTGAAGCTTTCTTT